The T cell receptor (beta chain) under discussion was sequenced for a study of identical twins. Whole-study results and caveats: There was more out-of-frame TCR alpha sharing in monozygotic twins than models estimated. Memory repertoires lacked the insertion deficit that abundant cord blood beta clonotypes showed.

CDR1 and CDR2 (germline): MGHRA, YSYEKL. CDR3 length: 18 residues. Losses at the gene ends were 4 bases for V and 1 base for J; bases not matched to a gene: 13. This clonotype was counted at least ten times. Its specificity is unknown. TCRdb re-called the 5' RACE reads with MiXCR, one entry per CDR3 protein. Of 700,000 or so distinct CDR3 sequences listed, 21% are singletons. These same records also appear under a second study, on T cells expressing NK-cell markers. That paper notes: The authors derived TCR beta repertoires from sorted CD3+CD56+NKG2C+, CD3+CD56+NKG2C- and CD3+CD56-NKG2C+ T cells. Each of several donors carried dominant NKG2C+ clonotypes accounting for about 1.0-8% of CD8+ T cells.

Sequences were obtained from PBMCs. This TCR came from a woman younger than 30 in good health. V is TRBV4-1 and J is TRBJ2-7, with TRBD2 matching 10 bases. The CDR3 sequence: CASSRLLIAGGTSYEQYF. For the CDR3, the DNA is TGCGCCAGCAGCCGCCTTCTTATAGCGGGAGGAACGTCCTACGAGCAGTACTTC.